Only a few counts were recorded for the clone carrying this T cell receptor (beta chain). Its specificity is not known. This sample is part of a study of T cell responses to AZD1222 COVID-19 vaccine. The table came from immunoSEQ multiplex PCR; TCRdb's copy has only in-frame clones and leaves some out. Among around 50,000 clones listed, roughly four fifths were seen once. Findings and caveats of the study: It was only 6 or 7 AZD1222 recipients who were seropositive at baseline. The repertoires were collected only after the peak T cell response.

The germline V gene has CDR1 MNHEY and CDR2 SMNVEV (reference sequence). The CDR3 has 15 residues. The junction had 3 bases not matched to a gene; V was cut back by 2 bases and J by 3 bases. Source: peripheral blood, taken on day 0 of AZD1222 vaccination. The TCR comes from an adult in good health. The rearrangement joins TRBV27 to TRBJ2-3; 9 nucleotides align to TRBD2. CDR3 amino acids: CASSLRAGGTDTQYF. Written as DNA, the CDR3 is TGTGCCAGCAGTTTAAGGGCGGGAGGGACAGATACGCAGTATTTT.